This record covers a single TCR beta chain. The source of the sample is a study of CD8+ T cells in alopecia areata. Across the whole study: Among treated patients, oral tofacitinib was administered at 5 to 10 mg twice daily.

V was pared by 5 bases and J by 2 bases, with 9 bases of the junction left unmatched. This CDR3 has 16 amino acids. The germline V gene has CDR1 SGHTA and CDR2 FQGTGA. Treatment described: oral pan-JAK inhibitor, 5-10 mg twice daily. Reverse transcribed after extraction, RNA yielded cDNA as the sequencing template. TCRdb's copy holds only in-frame clones and misses some; the assay was immunoSEQ multiplex PCR. The sample lists about 190,000 clones, 45% to 75% occurring once. The specimen comprised CD4+ T cells sorted from blood, sampled at week 4, from a patient treated with tofacitinib. The receptor comes from a human donor with alopecia areata. This chain connects TRBV7-3 to TRBJ2-1, with TRBD2 identical over 7 bases. CDR3 DNA: TGTGCCAGCAGCCAACTCAGCGGGACCGCCTACAATGAGCAGTTCTTC. Translating gives CASSQLSGTAYNEQFF.